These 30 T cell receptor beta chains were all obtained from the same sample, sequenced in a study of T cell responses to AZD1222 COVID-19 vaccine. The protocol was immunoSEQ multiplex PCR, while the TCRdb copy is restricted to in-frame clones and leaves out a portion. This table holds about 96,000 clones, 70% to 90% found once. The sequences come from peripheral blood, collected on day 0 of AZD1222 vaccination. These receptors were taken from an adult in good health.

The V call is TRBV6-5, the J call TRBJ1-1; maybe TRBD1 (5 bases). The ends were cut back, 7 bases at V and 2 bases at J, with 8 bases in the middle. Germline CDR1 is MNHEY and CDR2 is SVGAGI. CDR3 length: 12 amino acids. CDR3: CASKTDNTEAFF. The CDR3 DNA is TGTGCCAGCAAGACAGATAACACTGAAGCTTTCTTT.

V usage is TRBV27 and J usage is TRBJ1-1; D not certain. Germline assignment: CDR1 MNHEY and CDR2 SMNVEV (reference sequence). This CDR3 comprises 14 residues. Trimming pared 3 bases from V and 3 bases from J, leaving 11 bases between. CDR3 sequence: CASSFRPHDTEAFF. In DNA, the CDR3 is TGTGCCAGCAGTTTTCGTCCCCATGACACTGAAGCTTTCTTT.

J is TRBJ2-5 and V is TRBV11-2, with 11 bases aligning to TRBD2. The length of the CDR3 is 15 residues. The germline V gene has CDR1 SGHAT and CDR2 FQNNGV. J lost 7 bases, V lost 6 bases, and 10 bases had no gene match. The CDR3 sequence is CASSPLAGASGTQYF. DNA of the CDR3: TGTGCCAGCAGTCCACTAGCGGGGGCCTCAGGGACCCAGTACTTC.

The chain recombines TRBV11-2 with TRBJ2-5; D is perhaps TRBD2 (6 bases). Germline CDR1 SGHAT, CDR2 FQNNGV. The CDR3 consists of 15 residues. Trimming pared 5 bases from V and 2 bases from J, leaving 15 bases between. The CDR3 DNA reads TGTGCCAGCAGCACACGGAGGACTATTCAAGAGACCCAGTACTTC. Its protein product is CASSTRRTIQETQYF.

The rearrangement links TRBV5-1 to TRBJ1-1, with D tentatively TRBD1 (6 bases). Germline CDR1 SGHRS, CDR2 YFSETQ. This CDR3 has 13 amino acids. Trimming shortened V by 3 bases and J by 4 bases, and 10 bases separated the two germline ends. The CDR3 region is CASSSQGSTEAFF. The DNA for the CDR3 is TGCGCCAGCAGCTCACAGGGCAGCACTGAAGCTTTCTTT.

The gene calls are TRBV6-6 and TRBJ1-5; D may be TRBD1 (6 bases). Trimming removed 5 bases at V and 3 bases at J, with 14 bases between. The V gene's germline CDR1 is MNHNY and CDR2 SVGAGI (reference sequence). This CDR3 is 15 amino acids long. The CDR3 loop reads CASSPPWDTNQPQHF. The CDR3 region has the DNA TGTGCCAGCAGTCCCCCTTGGGACACCAATCAGCCCCAGCATTTT.

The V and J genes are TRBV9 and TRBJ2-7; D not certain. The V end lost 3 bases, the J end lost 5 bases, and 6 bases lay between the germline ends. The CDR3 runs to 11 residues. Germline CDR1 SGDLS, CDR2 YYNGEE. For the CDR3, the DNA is TGTGCCAGCAGCGCCCGCGACGAGCAGTACTTC. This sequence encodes CASSARDEQYF.

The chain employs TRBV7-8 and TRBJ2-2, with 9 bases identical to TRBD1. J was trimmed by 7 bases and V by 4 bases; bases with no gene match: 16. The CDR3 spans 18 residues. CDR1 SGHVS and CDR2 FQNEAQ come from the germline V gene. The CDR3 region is CASSSITGGAGRGGELFF. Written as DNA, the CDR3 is TGTGCCAGCAGCTCAATCACAGGGGGCGCGGGTCGAGGCGGGGAGCTGTTTTTT. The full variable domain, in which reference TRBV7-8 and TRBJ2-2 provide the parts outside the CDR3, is GAGVSQSPRYKVAKRGQDVALRCDPISGHVSLFWYQQALGQGPEFLTYFQNEAQLDKSGLPSDRFFAERPEGSVSTLKIQRTQQEDSAVYLCASSSITGGAGRGGELFFGEGSRLTVL.

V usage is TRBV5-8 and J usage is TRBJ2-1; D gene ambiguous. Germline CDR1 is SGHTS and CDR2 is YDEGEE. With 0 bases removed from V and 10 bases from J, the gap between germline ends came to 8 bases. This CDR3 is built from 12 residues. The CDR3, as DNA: TGTGCCAGCAGCTTGGGGGCTTGGGAGCAGTTCTTC. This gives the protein CASSLGAWEQFF. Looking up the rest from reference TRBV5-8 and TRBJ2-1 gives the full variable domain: EAGVTQSPTHLIKTRGQQATLRCSPISGHTSVYWYQQALGLGLQFLLWYDEGEERNRGNFPPRFSGRQFPNYSSELNVNALELEDSALYLCASSLGAWEQFFGPGTRLTVL.

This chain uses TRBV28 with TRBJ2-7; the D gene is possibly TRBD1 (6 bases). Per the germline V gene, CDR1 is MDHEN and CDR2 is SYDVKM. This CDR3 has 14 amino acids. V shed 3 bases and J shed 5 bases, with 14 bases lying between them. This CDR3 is CASSLGHNPHEQYF. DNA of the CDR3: TGTGCCAGCAGTTTGGGACACAACCCCCACGAGCAGTACTTC.

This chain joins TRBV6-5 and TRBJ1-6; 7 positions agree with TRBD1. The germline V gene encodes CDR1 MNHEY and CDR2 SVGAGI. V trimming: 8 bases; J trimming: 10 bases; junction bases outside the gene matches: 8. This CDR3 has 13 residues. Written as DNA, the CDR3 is TGTGCCAGCGGAAGACAGGGTGGGTCACCCCTCCACTTT. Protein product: CASGRQGGSPLHF.

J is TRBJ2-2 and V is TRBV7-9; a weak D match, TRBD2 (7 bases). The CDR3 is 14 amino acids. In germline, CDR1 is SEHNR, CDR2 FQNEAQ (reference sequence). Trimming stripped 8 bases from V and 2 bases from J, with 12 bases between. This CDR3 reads CASPGGSNTGELFF. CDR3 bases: TGTGCCAGCCCGGGGGGCTCCAACACCGGGGAGCTGTTTTTT.

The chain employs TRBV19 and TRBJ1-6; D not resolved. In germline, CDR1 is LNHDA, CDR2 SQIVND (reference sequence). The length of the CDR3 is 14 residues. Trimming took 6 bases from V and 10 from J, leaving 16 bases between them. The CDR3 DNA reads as TGTGCCAGTAGCCAGGAGACTCTAGGGTCACCCCTCCACTTT. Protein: CASSQETLGSPLHF. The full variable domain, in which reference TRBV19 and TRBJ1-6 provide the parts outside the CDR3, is DGGITQSPKYLFRKEGQNVTLSCEQNLNHDAMYWYRQDPGQGLRLIYYSQIVNDFQKGDIAEGYSVSREKKESFPLTVTSAQKNPTAFYLCASSQETLGSPLHFGNGTRLTVT.

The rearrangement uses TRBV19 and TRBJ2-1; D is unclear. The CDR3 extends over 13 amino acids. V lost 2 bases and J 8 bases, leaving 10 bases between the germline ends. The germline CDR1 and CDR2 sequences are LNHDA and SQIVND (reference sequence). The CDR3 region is CASSIRAWDEQFF. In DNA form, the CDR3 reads TGTGCCAGTAGTATAAGGGCGTGGGATGAGCAGTTCTTC.

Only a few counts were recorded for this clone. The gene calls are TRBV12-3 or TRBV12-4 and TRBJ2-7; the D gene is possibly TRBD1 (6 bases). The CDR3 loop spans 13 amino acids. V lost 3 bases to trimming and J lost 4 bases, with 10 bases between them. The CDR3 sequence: CASSLWGRYEQYF. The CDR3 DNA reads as TGTGCCAGCAGTTTGTGGGGGCGGTACGAGCAGTACTTC.

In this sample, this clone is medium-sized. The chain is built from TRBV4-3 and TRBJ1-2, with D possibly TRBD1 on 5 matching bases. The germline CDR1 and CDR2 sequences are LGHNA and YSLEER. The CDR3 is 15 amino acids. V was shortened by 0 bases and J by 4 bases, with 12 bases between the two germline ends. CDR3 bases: TGCGCCAGCAGCCAAGATTCAGGGCTAGCCTATGGCTACACCTTC. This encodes CASSQDSGLAYGYTF.

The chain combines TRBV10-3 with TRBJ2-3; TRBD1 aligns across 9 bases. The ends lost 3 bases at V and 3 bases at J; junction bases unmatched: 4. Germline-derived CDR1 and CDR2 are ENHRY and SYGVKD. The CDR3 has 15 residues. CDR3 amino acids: CAISDPGQGTDTQYF. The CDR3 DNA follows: TGTGCCATCAGTGATCCGGGACAGGGTACAGATACGCAGTATTTT.

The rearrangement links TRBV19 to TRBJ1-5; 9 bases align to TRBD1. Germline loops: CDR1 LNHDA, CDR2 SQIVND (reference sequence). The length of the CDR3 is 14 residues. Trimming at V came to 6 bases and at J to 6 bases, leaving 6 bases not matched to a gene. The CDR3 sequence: CASRDRGAGQPQHF. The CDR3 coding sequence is TGTGCCAGTAGGGACAGGGGTGCCGGTCAGCCCCAGCATTTT.

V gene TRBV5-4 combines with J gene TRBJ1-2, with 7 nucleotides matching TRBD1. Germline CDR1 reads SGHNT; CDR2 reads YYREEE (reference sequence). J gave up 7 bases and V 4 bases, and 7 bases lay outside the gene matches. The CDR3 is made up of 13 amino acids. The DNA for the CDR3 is TGTGCCAGCAGCGCCGACAGGGCTCTTGGCTACACCTTC. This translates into CASSADRALGYTF.

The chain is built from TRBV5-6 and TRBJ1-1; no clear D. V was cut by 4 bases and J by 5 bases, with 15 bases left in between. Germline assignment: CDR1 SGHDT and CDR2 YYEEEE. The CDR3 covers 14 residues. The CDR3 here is CASSMGIGVTEAFF. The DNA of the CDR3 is TGTGCCAGCAGCATGGGGATCGGAGTGACTGAAGCTTTCTTT.

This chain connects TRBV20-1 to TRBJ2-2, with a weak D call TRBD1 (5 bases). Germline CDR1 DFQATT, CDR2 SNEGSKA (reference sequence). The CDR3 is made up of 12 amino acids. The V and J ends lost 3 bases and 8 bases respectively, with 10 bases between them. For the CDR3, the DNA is TGCAGTGCTAGTAGGGGTTGGGGGGAGCTGTTTTTT. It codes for CSASRGWGELFF.

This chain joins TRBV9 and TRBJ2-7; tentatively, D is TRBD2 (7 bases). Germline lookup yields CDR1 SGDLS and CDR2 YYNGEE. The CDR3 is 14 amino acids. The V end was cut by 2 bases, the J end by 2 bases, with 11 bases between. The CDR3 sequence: CASSVEGGPYEQYF. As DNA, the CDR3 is TGTGCCAGCAGCGTGGAGGGGGGGCCCTACGAGCAGTACTTC. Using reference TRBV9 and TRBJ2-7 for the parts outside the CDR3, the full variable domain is DSGVTQTPKHLITATGQRVTLRCSPRSGDLSVYWYQQSLDQGLQFLIQYYNGEERAKGNILERFSAQQFPDLHSELNLSSLELGDSALYFCASSVEGGPYEQYFGPGTRLTVT.

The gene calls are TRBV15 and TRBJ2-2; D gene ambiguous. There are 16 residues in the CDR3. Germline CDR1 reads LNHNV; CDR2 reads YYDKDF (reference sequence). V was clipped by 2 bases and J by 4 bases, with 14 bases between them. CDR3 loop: CATSRLSVTRTGELFF. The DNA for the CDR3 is TGTGCCACCAGCAGACTTTCCGTGACACGCACCGGGGAGCTGTTTTTT.

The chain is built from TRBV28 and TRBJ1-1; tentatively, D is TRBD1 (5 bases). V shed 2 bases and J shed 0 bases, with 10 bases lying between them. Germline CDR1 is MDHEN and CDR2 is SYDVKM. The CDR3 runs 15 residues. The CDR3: CASSLEQDLNTEAFF. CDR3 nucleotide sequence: TGTGCCAGCAGTTTAGAACAGGACCTGAACACTGAAGCTTTCTTT.

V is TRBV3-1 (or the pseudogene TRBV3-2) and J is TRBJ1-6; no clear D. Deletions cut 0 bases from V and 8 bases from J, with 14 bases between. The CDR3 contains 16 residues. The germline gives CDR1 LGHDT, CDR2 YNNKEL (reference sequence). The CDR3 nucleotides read TGTGCCAGCAGCCAAGAGAAGGGCCTTAAACATTCACCCCTCCACTTT. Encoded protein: CASSQEKGLKHSPLHF.

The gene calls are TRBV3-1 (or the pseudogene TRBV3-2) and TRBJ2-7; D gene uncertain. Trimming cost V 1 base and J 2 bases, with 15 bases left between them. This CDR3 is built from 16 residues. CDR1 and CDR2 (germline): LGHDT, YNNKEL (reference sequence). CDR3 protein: CASSQALAAYPYEQYF. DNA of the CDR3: TGTGCCAGCAGCCAAGCTTTGGCAGCTTACCCCTACGAGCAGTACTTC.

The CDR3 nucleotides are TGTGCTAGTGGTTCCGGGCCCGTGCGGGAAAAACTGTTTTTT. Its protein is CASGSGPVREKLFF. The V call is TRBV12-5, the J call TRBJ1-4; D gene ambiguous. CDR1 is LGHNT, CDR2 FRNRAP, per germline. The V gene lost 4 bases and the J gene lost 8 bases, with 14 bases spanning the gap. This CDR3 contains 14 residues. Filled out from reference TRBV12-5 and TRBJ1-4, the complete variable domain reads DARVTQTPRHKVTEMGQEVTMRCQPILGHNTVFWYRQTMMQGLELLAYFRNRAPLDDSGMPKDRFSAEMPDATLATLKIQPSEPRDSAVYFCASGSGPVREKLFFGSGTQLSVL.

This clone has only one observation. CDR3 sequence (DNA): TGTGCCAGCAGGGGCAACTATGGCTACACCTTC. Its protein product is CASRGNYGYTF. The chain combines TRBV12-3 or TRBV12-4 with TRBJ1-2, with D hard to call. Trimming cost V 6 bases and J 2 bases, with 4 bases left between them. CDR3 size: 11 residues.

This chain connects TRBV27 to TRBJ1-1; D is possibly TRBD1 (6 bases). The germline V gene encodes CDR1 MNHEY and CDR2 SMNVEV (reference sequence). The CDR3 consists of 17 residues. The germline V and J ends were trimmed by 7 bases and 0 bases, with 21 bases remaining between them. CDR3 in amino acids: CASTSLIQGPLNTEAFF. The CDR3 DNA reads TGTGCCAGCACAAGTCTTATACAGGGACCGTTGAACACTGAAGCTTTCTTT.

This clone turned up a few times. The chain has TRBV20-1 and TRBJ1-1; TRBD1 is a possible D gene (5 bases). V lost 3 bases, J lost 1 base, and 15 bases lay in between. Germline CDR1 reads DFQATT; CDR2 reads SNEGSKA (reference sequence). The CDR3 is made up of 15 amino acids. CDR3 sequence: CSASKDPQANTEAFF. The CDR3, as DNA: TGCAGTGCTAGTAAGGATCCACAGGCGAACACTGAAGCTTTCTTT.